This TCR beta chain was identified during a study of cytomegalovirus exposure and HLA in healthy donors. V trimming: 5 bases; J trimming: 10 bases; junction bases outside the gene matches: 5. This CDR3 region has 14 residues. Germline V lookup: CDR1 SGHTA, CDR2 FQGNSA. This clone appeared a few times. The PCR made use of 60 Vbeta and 13 Jbeta primers. Method: immunoSEQ multiplex PCR; TCRdb's copy keeps in-frame clones and lacks some. Among around 130,000 clones listed, 80% to 90% were seen once. The material sequenced was PBMCs. The sequence was obtained from a man aged 45-60 years in good health and CMV-seronegative. This sequence joins TRBV7-2 and TRBJ1-6; 10 bases map to TRBD1. This chain's CDR3 is CASSPRDRGSPLHF. The CDR3 nucleotides are TGTGCCAGCAGCCCCCGGGACAGGGGCTCACCCCTCCACTTT.